One and the same sample provided the 10 T cell receptor beta chains below, sequenced in a study of cytomegalovirus exposure and HLA in healthy donors. PCR employed 60 Vbeta and 13 Jbeta primers. Here immunoSEQ multiplex PCR was the method, and the copy in TCRdb shows in-frame clones only, minus some. The sample shows roughly 110,000 clones, about 79% of them seen only once. Sequenced material: PBMCs. These receptors originate from a woman younger than 30 in good health and CMV-seropositive.

The chain carries TRBV5-1 and TRBJ2-1; tentative D call: TRBD2 (5 bases). Germline V CDR1 and CDR2: SGHRS, YFSETQ. Between the trimmed V and J ends, which lost 0 bases and 1 base, there was a span of 5 bases. This CDR3 has 14 amino acids. CDR3 region: CASSLGGSYNEQFF. CDR3 bases: TGCGCCAGCAGCTTGGGAGGGTCCTACAATGAGCAGTTCTTC.

This chain uses TRBV5-1 with TRBJ2-3, with 10 positions matching TRBD1. After removal of 0 bases from V and 4 bases from J, the junction contained 8 bases not matched to a gene. The CDR3 length is 17 residues. Germline V gene data show CDR1 as SGHRS and CDR2 as YFSETQ. This CDR3 reads CASSLGGRTGGADTQYF. CDR3 bases: TGCGCCAGCAGCTTGGGGGGCAGGACAGGGGGTGCAGATACGCAGTATTTT.

The chain carries TRBV6-1 and TRBJ2-7, with D perhaps matching TRBD1 (6 bases). The germline CDR1 and CDR2 sequences are MNHNS and SASEGT. This CDR3 comprises 14 residues. V shed 6 bases and J shed 2 bases, with 14 bases lying between them. The CDR3 here is CASRYPGDAYEQYF. CDR3 DNA: TGTGCCAGCAGGTACCCAGGGGACGCCTACGAGCAGTACTTC.

V gene TRBV19 combines with J gene TRBJ1-6; a possible D gene is TRBD1 (6 bases). The length of the CDR3 is 13 residues. Per germline, CDR1 LNHDA and CDR2 SQIVND (reference sequence). The ends were cut back, 9 bases at V and 5 bases at J, with 11 bases in the middle. Here the CDR3 reads CASRQANNSPLHF. In DNA form, the CDR3 reads TGTGCCAGCCGACAGGCTAATAATTCACCCCTCCACTTT. Variable domain in full (rest from reference TRBV19 and TRBJ1-6): DGGITQSPKYLFRKEGQNVTLSCEQNLNHDAMYWYRQDPGQGLRLIYYSQIVNDFQKGDIAEGYSVSREKKESFPLTVTSAQKNPTAFYLCASRQANNSPLHFGNGTRLTVT.

The chain couples TRBV9 to TRBJ2-1; 10 bases agree with TRBD1. The trim removed 4 bases at V and 10 bases at J, leaving 14 bases unmatched. Per the germline V gene, CDR1 is SGDLS and CDR2 is YYNGEE. The CDR3 is 16 amino acids. The CDR3 loop is CASSLYRDRGPKEQFF. DNA of the CDR3: TGTGCCAGCAGCCTCTACCGGGACAGGGGTCCCAAGGAGCAGTTCTTC.

The CDR3 loop reads CASSPRTGFTNYGYTF. CDR3 DNA sequence: TGTGCCAGTAGTCCCCGGACAGGGTTCACTAACTATGGCTACACCTTC. The V call is TRBV19, the J call TRBJ1-2; 8 bases fit TRBD1. This CDR3 contains 16 residues. CDR1 and CDR2 (germline): LNHDA, SQIVND (reference sequence). V was clipped by 5 bases and J by 0 bases; unmatched bases: 8. Based on the CDR3 plus reference TRBV19 and TRBJ1-2, the full variable domain is DGGITQSPKYLFRKEGQNVTLSCEQNLNHDAMYWYRQDPGQGLRLIYYSQIVNDFQKGDIAEGYSVSREKKESFPLTVTSAQKNPTAFYLCASSPRTGFTNYGYTFGSGTRLTVV.

The V gene is TRBV4-1, the J gene TRBJ1-5; D perhaps matches TRBD1 (5 bases). CDR3 length: 15 residues. Trimming removed 0 bases at V and 9 bases at J, with 15 bases between. Germline CDR1 MGHRA, CDR2 YSYEKL. The CDR3 DNA sequence: TGCGCCAGCAGCCAAGATTTTTCAGGGATGAGGCCCCAGCATTTT. Translating gives CASSQDFSGMRPQHF.

The chain links TRBV27 to TRBJ1-1; 7 bases agree with TRBD1. The V gene end was trimmed by 4 bases and the J gene end by 4 bases; junction bases not matched to a gene: 3. Germline CDR1 and CDR2: MNHEY and SMNVEV (reference sequence). This CDR3 region has 13 residues. The CDR3 sequence is CASSWDRGTEAFF. Written as DNA, the CDR3 is TGTGCCAGCAGTTGGGACAGAGGCACTGAAGCTTTCTTT.

The chain recombines TRBV30 with TRBJ1-6; no clear D. V lost 4 bases and J 7 bases, leaving 11 bases between the germline ends. This CDR3 contains 13 residues. Germline CDR1 is GTSNPN and CDR2 is SVGIG (reference sequence). The CDR3 DNA reads as TGTGCCTGGAATCTCAAAGCGAATTCACCCCTCCACTTT. Translating gives CAWNLKANSPLHF.

The CDR3: CASSEGTGGLPPPYGYTF. CDR3 DNA sequence: TGTGCCAGTAGTGAAGGGACGGGAGGCCTCCCCCCCCCGTATGGCTACACCTTC. The rearrangement joins TRBV19 to TRBJ1-2, with D possibly TRBD1 on 5 matching bases. CDR1 and CDR2 from the germline V gene are LNHDA and SQIVND (reference sequence). V was trimmed by 5 bases and J by 5 bases, leaving 27 bases between them. The CDR3 is 18 residues long.